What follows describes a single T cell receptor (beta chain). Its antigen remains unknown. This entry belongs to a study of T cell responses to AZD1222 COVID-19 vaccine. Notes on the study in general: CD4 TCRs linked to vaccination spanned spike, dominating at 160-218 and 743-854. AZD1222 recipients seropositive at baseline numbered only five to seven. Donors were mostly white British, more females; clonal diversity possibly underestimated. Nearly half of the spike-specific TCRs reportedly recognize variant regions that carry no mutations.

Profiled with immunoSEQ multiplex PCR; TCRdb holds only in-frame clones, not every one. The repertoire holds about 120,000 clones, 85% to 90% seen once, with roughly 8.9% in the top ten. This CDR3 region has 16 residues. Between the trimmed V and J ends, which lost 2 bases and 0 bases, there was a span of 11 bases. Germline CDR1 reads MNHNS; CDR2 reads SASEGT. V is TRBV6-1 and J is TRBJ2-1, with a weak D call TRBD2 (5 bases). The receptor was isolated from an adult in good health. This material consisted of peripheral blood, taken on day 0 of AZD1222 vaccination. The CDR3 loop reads CASSEFREYSYNEQFF. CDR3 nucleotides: TGTGCCAGCAGTGAATTTCGGGAATACTCCTACAATGAGCAGTTCTTC.